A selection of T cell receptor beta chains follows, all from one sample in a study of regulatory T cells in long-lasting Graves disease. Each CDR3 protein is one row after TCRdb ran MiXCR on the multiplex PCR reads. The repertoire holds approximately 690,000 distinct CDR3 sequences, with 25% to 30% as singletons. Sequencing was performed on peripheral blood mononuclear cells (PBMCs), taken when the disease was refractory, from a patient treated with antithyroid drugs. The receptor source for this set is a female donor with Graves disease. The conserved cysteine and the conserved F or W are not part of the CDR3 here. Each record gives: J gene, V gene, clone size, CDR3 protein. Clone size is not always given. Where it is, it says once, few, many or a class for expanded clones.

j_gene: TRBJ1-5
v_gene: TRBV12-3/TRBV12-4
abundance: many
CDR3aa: ASSLSRTGDTNQPQH

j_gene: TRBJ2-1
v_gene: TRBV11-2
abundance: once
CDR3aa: ASSPGLAGGSYNEQF

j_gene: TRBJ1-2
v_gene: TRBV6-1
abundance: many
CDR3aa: ASRLNRESNYGYT

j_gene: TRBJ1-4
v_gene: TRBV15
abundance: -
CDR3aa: ATSRWGGQGGEKLF

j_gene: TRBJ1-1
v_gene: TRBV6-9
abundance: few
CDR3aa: ASSYSPDRGTEAF

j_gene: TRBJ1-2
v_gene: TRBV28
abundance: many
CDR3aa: ASSFISWGQGNYGYT

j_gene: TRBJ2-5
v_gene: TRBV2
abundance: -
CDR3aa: ASSENPSGTGQETQY

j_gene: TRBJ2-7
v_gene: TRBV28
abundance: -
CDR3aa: ASSQQGPEQY

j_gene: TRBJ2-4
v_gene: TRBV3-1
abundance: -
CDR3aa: ASSQDRLAAKNIQY

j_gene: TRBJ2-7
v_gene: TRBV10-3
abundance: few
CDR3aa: AISESGQHTGVQY

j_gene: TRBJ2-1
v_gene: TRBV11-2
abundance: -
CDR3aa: ASSQGLAGGVGYNEQF

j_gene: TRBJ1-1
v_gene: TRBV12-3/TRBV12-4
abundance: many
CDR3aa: ASSLTSRDTEAF

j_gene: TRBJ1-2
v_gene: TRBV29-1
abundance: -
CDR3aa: SVTTDTNYGYT

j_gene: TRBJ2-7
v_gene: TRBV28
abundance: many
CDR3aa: ASSLGNRSYEQY